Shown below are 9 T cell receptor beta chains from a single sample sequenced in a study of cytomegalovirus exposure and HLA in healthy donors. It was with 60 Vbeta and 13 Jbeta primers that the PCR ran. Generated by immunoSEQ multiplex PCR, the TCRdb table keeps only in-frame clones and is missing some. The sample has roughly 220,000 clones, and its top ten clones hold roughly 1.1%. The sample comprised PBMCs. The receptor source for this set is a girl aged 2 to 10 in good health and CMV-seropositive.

CDR3 in DNA: TGTGCTAGTGGTTTGGGACAGATGAACACTGAAGCTTTCTTT. The encoded protein is CASGLGQMNTEAFF. The chain carries TRBV12-5 and TRBJ1-1, with D tentatively TRBD1 (5 bases). The V gene lost 1 base and the J gene lost 0 bases, with 6 bases spanning the gap. This CDR3 is built from 14 residues. From germline, CDR1 is LGHNT and CDR2 FRNRAP.

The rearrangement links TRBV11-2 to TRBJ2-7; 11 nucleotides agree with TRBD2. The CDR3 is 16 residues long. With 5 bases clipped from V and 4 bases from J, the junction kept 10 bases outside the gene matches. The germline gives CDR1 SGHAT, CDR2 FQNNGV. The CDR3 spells CASSHETLAGVYEQYF. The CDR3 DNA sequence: TGTGCCAGCAGCCACGAAACACTAGCGGGAGTTTACGAGCAGTACTTC.

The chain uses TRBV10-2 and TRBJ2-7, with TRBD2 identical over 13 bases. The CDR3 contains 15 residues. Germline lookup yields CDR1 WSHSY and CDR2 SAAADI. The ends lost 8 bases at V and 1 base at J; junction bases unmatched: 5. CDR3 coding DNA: TGCGCCAGCCAAGGACTAGCGGGAGTTTCCTACGAGCAGTACTTC. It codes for CASQGLAGVSYEQYF.

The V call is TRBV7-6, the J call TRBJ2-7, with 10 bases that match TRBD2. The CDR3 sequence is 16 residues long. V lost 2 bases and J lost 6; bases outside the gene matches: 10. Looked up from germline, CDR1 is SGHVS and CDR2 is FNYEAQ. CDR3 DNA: TGTGCCAGCAGCTTAAACCCTAGCGGGAGTTCTGCCGAGCAGTACTTC. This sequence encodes CASSLNPSGSSAEQYF.

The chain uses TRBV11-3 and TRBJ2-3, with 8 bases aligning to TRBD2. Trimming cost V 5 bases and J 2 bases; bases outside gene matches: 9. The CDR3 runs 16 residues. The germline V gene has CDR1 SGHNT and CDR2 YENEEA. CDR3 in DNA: TGTGCCAGCAGCCCCGGGGGGGGCCGCTTCACAGATACGCAGTATTTT. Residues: CASSPGGGRFTDTQYF.

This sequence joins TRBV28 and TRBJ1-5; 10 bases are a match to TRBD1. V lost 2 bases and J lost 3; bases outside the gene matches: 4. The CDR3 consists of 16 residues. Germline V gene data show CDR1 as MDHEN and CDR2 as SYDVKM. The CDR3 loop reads CASSLAGTGANQPQHF. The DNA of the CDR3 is TGTGCCAGCAGTTTAGCCGGGACAGGGGCCAATCAGCCCCAGCATTTT.

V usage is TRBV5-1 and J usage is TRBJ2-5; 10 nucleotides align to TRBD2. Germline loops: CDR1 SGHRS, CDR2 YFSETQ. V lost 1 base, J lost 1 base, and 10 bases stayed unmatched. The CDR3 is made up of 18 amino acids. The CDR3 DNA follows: TGCGCCAGCAGCTTGTTTAGCGGGGGGATTGGGGCCCAAGAGACCCAGTACTTC. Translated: CASSLFSGGIGAQETQYF.

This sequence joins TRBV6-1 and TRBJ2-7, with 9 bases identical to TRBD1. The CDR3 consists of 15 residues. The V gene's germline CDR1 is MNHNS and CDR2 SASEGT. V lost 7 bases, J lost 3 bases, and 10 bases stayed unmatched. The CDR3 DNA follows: TGTGCCAGCATCCCGACAGGGGGTTACTACTACGAGCAGTACTTC. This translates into CASIPTGGYYYEQYF.

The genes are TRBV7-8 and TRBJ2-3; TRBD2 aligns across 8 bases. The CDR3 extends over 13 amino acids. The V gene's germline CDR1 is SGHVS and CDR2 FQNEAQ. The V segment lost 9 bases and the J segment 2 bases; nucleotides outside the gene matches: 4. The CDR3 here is CASGLALTDTQYF. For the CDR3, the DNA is TGTGCCAGTGGACTAGCACTCACAGATACGCAGTATTTT. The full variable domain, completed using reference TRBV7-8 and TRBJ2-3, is GAGVSQSPRYKVAKRGQDVALRCDPISGHVSLFWYQQALGQGPEFLTYFQNEAQLDKSGLPSDRFFAERPEGSVSTLKIQRTQQEDSAVYLCASGLALTDTQYFGPGTRLTVL.